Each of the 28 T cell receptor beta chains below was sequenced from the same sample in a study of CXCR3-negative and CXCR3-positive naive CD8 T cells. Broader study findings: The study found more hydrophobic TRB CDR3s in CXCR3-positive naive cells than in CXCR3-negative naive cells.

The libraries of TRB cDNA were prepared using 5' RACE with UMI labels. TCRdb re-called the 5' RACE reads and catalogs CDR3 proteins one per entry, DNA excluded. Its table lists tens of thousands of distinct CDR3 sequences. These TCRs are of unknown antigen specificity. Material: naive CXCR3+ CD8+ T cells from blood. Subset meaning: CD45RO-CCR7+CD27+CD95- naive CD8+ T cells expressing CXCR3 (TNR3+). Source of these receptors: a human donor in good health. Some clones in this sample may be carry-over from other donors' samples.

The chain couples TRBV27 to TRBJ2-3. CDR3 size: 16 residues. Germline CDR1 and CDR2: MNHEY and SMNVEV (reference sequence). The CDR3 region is CASSLEVDSSTDTQYF.

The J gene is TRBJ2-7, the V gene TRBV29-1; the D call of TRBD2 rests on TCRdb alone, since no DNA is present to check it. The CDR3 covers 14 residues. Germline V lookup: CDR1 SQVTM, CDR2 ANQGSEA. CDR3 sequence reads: CSVGLAPPTYEQYF.

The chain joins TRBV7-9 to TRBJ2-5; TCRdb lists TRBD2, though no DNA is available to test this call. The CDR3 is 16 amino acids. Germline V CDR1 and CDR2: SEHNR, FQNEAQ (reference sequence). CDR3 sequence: CASSSNKLPAAETQYF.

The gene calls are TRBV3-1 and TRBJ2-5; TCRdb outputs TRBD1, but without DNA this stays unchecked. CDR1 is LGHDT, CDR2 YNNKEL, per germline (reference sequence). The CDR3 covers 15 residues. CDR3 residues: CASRRTGDGQETQYF.

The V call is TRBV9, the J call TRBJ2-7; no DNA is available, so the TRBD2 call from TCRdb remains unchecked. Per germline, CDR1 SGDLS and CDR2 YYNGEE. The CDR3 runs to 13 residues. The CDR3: CASSPPGSYEQYF.

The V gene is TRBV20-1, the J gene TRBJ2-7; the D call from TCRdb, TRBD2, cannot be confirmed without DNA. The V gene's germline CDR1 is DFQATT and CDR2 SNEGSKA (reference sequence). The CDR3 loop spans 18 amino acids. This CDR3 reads CSARDSGTSGSFSYEQYF.

Here the CDR3 reads CASSLSAGLLEEQYF. This chain joins TRBV7-8 and TRBJ2-7. This CDR3 is 15 amino acids long. The V gene's germline CDR1 is SGHVS and CDR2 FQNEAQ.

CDR3 protein: CASSFGGHSNQPQHF. The chain couples TRBV7-9 to TRBJ1-5. The CDR3 covers 15 residues. The germline gives CDR1 SEHNR, CDR2 FQNEAQ (reference sequence). The variable domain in full, with the rest retrieved from reference TRBV7-9 and TRBJ1-5, is DTGVSQNPRHKITKRGQNVTFRCDPISEHNRLYWYRQTLGQGPEFLTYFQNEAQLEKSRLLSDRFSAERPKGSFSTLEIQRTEQGDSAMYLCASSFGGHSNQPQHFGDGTRLSIL.

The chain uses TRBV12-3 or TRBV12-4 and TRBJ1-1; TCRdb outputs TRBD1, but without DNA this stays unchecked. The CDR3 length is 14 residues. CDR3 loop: CASSLSGANTEAFF.

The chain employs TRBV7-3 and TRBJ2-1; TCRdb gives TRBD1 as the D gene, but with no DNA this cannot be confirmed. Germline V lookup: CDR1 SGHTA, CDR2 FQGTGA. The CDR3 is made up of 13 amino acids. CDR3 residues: CASSSGFYNEQFF.

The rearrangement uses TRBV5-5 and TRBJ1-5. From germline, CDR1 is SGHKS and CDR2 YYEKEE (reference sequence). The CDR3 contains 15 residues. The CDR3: CASSRGIDSNQPQHF. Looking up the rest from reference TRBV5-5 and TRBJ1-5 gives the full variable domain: DAGVTQSPTHLIKTRGQQVTLRCSPISGHKSVSWYQQVLGQGPQFIFQYYEKEERGRGNFPDRFSARQFPNYSSELNVNALLLGDSALYLCASSRGIDSNQPQHFGDGTRLSIL.

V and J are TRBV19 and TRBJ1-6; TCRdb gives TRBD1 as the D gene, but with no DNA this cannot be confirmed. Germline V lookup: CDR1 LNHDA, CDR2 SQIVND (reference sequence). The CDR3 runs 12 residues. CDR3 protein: CASTTASSPLHF.

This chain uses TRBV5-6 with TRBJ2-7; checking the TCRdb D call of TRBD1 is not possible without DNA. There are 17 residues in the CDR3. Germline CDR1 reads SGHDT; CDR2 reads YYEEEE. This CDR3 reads CASSPTRPGPSSYEQYF.

The CDR3 region is CAIGQGSTGELFF. The V and J genes are TRBV7-6 and TRBJ2-2; with no DNA, the TCRdb D assignment of TRBD1 cannot be verified. The length of the CDR3 is 13 residues. CDR1 is SGHVS, CDR2 FNYEAQ, per germline.

The CDR3 is CASSQDLGPQYF. The rearrangement joins TRBV4-3 to TRBJ2-5. Per the germline V gene, CDR1 is LGHNA and CDR2 is YSLEER. This CDR3 has 12 amino acids.

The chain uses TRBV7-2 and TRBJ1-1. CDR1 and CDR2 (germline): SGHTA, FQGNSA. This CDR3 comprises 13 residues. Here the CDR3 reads CASSHGTPYEAFF.

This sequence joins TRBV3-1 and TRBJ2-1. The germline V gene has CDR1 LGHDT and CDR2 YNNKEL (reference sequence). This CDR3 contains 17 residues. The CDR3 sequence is CASSQDTRLANYNEQFF.

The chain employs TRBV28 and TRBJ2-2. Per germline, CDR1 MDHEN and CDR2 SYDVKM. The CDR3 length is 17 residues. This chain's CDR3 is CASSPTWQVANTGELFF.

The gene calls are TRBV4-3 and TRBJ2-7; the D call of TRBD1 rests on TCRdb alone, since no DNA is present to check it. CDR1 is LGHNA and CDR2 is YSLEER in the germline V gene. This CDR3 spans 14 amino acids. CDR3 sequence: CASSQSRTFSEQYF.

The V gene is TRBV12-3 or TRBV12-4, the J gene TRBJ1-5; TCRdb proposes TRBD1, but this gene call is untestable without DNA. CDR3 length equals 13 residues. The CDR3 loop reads CASGIGIGQPQHF.

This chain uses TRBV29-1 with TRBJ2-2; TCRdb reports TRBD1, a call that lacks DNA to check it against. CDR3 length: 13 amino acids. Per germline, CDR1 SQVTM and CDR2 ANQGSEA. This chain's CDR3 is CSVGRDGGGELFF.

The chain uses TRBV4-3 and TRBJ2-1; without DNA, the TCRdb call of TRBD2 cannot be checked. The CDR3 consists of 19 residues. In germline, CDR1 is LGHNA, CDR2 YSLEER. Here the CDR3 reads CASSQEWASGGSSYNEQFF.

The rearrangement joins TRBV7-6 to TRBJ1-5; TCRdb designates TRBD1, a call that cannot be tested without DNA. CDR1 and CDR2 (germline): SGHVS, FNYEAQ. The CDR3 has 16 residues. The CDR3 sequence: CASSLGQGGSNQPQHF. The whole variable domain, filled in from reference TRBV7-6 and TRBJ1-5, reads GAGVSQSPRYKVTKRGQDVALRCDPISGHVSLYWYRQALGQGPEFLTYFNYEAQQDKSGLPNDRFSAERPEGSISTLTIQRTEQRDSAMYRCASSLGQGGSNQPQHFGDGTRLSIL.

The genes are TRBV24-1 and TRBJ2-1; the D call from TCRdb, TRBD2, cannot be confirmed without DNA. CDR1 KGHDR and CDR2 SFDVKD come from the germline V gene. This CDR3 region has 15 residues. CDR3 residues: CATSGTSGPNNEQFF.

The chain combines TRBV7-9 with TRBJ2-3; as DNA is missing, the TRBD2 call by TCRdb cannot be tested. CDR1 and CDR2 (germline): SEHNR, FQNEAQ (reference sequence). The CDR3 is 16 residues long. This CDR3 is CASSTLEASSTDTQYF.

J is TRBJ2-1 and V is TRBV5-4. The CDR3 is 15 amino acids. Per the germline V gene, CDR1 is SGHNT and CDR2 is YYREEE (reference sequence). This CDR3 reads CASSFTGTSAMGQFF.

Here the CDR3 reads CASSTDSYEQYF. V usage is TRBV7-9 and J usage is TRBJ2-7; absent DNA, TCRdb's TRBD1 call cannot be checked. The CDR3 extends over 12 amino acids. Germline CDR1 SEHNR, CDR2 FQNEAQ (reference sequence).

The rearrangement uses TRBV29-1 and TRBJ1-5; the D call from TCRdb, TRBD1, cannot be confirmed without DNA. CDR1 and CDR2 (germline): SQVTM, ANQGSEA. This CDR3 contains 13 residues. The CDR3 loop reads CSVYDREGQPQHF.